This entry features one TCR beta chain sequence. These data originate in a study of technical replicates of blood from a few donors. Germline loops: CDR1 SGHRS, CDR2 YFSETQ. The V gene lost 2 bases and the J gene lost 5 bases, with 11 bases spanning the gap. The CDR3 extends over 14 amino acids. Data came from immunoSEQ multiplex PCR; TCRdb stores just in-frame clones and leaves some out. The sample lists 60,000 to 85,000 clones, over 85% occurring once. The sequence was obtained from a human donor in good health. Source material: T cells isolated from PBMCs. This chain joins TRBV5-1 and TRBJ2-1; D is possibly TRBD1 (5 bases). CDR3 in DNA: TGCGCCAGCAGCTTAATTGAAGGGGACAATGAGCAGTTCTTC. It is translated as CASSLIEGDNEQFF.